One sample yielded the 6 T cell receptor beta chains listed below, sequenced in a study of T cell repertoires in cytomegalovirus infection. These receptors lack a known antigen. TCRdb passed the reads through MiXCR, listing each CDR3 protein once. The data contain roughly 700,000 distinct CDR3 sequences, roughly 30% of them seen just once; the ten biggest clones take up about 20%. Sequences were derived from cultured PBMCs, sampled from culture after CMV antigen stimulation. These receptors originate from a human donor in good health (CMV status not recorded). Some clones in this sample may be carry-over from other donors' samples.

The chain couples TRBV27 to TRBJ1-1, with no clear D. CDR3 size: 13 residues. CDR1 is MNHEY, CDR2 SMNVEV, per germline (reference sequence). V was shortened by 1 base and J by 4 bases, with 7 bases between the two germline ends. In DNA form, the CDR3 reads TGTGCCAGCAGTTTATATGGGAGCACTGAAGCTTTCTTT. It specifies CASSLYGSTEAFF.

This clonotype showed up many times. This chain uses TRBV7-2 with TRBJ1-4; D unclear. The V gene's germline CDR1 is SGHTA and CDR2 FQGNSA. CDR3 length: 14 amino acids. Trimming removed 3 bases from V and 0 bases from J, with 5 bases in between. CDR3 in amino acids: CASSFGPTNEKLFF. Written as DNA, the CDR3 is TGTGCCAGCAGCTTCGGCCCAACTAATGAAAAACTGTTTTTT.

The chain links TRBV7-2 to TRBJ1-6; maybe TRBD1 (5 bases). This CDR3 has 13 amino acids. Trimming removed 6 bases from V and 9 bases from J, with 12 bases in between. CDR1 is SGHTA, CDR2 FQGNSA, per germline. CDR3 nucleotide sequence: TGTGCCAGCAGACTAACGGGACCTTCACCCCTCCACTTT. The encoded protein is CASRLTGPSPLHF. Using reference TRBV7-2 and TRBJ1-6 for the parts outside the CDR3, the full variable domain is GAGVSQSPSNKVTEKGKDVELRCDPISGHTALYWYRQSLGQGLEFLIYFQGNSAPDKSGLPSDRFSAERTGGSVSTLTIQRTQQEDSAVYLCASRLTGPSPLHFGNGTRLTVT.

This clonotype has just a few counts. The J gene is TRBJ1-5, the V gene TRBV12-3 or TRBV12-4, with D hard to call. V lost 6 bases and J 4 bases, leaving 10 bases between the germline ends. This CDR3 contains 13 residues. The CDR3 DNA is TGTGCCAGCAGGCCCGGCACTAATCAGCCCCAGCATTTT. Residues: CASRPGTNQPQHF.

This clonotype was counted between two and nine times. The chain links TRBV4-1 to TRBJ2-3; unclear D gene. From germline, CDR1 is MGHRA and CDR2 YSYEKL. V gave up 4 bases and J gave up 0 bases, with 17 bases separating them. This CDR3 has 17 residues. The CDR3 coding sequence is TGCGCCAGCAGCCCCCTCCCCAGGAAAACTAGCACAGATACGCAGTATTTT. It yields the protein CASSPLPRKTSTDTQYF.

This clonotype was observed a single time. The J gene is TRBJ2-3, the V gene TRBV14; unclear D gene. The CDR3 contains 14 residues. The germline gives CDR1 SGHDN, CDR2 FVKESK. V was trimmed by 1 base and J by 8 bases, leaving 13 bases between them. CDR3 nucleotides: TGTGCCAGCAGCCAAGGAATCGGCTACGGTACGCAGTATTTT. Translation gives CASSQGIGYGTQYF.